The following is a TCR beta chain sequence with its context. Its antigen is unknown. The input lacks base qualities; no much larger clone sits a single base away. These data come from a study of blood T cell repertoires in COVID-19 (dated by TCRdb to the early 2020s). Regarding the study in general: Samples covering the acute and convalescent phases of COVID-19 were provided by collaborators in the United States, Italy and Spain. The samples were drawn from the first 160 participants of the ongoing ImmuneRACE study and from some 1,300 subjects provided by 6 global collaborators. The repertoires were made available in a free public database intended to serve as a resource for research on the immune response to SARS-CoV-2. Sample metadata almost always included a de-identified subject ID, COVID-19 status, age in years and sex. The material from the prospective study consisted of cDNA or gDNA derived from T cells, B-cell-depleted T cells, or PBMCs. Where available, HLA class I and class II types were obtained from metadata supplied by the sample provider rather than from assay-based typing. Deeply sampled blood TCRbeta repertoires from subjects exposed to, actively infected with, or recovered from COVID-19 were included in the dataset.

Results and caveats for the whole study, not just this receptor: How much clinical and demographic metadata was included differed by source and by participant, and the metadata was provided uncurated.

One collaborating source in Seattle enrolled patients while the patients were actively infected and followed the patients over time throughout the course of disease. Whole blood was collected in K2EDTA tubes by collaborating institutions according to the institutions' own protocols. Collaborator samples were shipped for TCRbeta analysis as frozen whole blood, isolated PBMCs, or DNA extracted from either sample type. V loses 2 bases at its end and J loses 3 bases; junction bases beyond the gene matches: 2. According to the germline V gene, CDR1 reads MNHNS and CDR2 reads SASEGT. The CDR3 measures 15 amino acids from cysteine to phenylalanine. CDR3 DNA only is kept here, 45 bases in frame from base 1. The immunoSEQ Assay, a bias-controlled multiplex PCR, was used to amplify TCRbeta CDR3 regions from genomic DNA. As for how the authors treated the data: Within the assay, amplification of reference gene primers was used to estimate how many nucleated cells each sample contained. Sequence reads were collapsed and filtered to measure the absolute abundance of every unique TCRbeta CDR3 rearrangement. For each sample, productive Simpson clonality was calculated as the square root of Simpson's diversity index across productive rearrangements. Imported from immuneACCESS, the table was reduced by TCRdb to in-frame sequences with V and J called. These copies leave out some clones; in studies compared against another copy, an unresolved V gene accounts for under half, and the cause of the remainder is not known. The V and J calls and clone size are taken from that table; D and trimming were inferred from the DNA. Here the sample has 50,000 to 65,000 clones; roughly 72% occur a single time. Jointly, the top ten make up roughly 5% of the sample.

The specimen was peripheral blood. The sequence derives from a woman aged 70-85 years with COVID-19, enrolled during active disease. The V gene is TRBV6-1 and the J gene is TRBJ2-2, and TRBD2 aligns with 8 junction nucleotides. At the DNA level, the sequence is TGTGCCAGCAGTGAATGGCGGGGGGACACCGGGGAGCTGTTTTTT. It is translated as CASSEWRGDTGELFF.